These T cell receptor beta chains were read from a single sample in a study of regulatory T cells in long-lasting Graves disease. MiXCR was run by TCRdb on the multiplex PCR reads, yielding one entry per CDR3 protein. The table has 250,000 or so distinct CDR3 sequences, 20% seen once; the top ten hold about 14%. Sequencing used peripheral blood mononuclear cells (PBMCs), obtained at new diagnosis, from a patient treated with antithyroid drugs. The receptor set was obtained from a female donor with Graves disease. Both conserved end residues are part of each CDR3. Each record gives: D gene, clone size, J gene, V gene, CDR3 protein, CDR3 DNA. The D gene is left open where the match is weak. Rows give clone size only sometimes, using once, few, many, or a class for an expanded clone.

- many TRBJ1-4 TRBV2 CASSDGAVGTNEKLFF TGTGCCAGCAGTGATGGTGCGGTGGGAACTAATGAAAAACTGTTTTTT
- many TRBJ1-5 TRBV13 CANHARANQPQHF TGTGCCAACCATGCGAGGGCAAATCAGCCCCAGCATTTT
TRBD2 many TRBJ2-3 TRBV3-1 CASSHPGTSEGWTDTQYF TGTGCCAGCAGCCATCCCGGCACTAGCGAGGGGTGGACAGATACGCAGTATTTT
- many TRBJ1-1 TRBV19 CASSTRGHVNTEAFF TGTGCCAGTAGTACTAGGGGACACGTGAACACTGAAGCTTTCTTT
TRBD2 - TRBJ2-1 TRBV9 CASSVSLREGFNEQFF TGTGCCAGCAGCGTTTCCTTGCGGGAGGGTTTCAATGAGCAGTTCTTC
TRBD2 - TRBJ2-1 TRBV24-1 CATSFTSGTKEQFF TGTGCCACCAGCTTTACTAGCGGGACTAAGGAGCAGTTCTTC
- many TRBJ1-6 TRBV28 CASSVNGGKSPLHF TGTGCCAGCAGTGTTAATGGAGGGAAGTCACCCCTCCACTTT
- many TRBJ2-7 TRBV6-1 CASSEGPGVYEQYF TGTGCCAGCAGTGAAGGCCCAGGGGTCTACGAGCAGTACTTC
- many TRBJ1-2 TRBV24-1 CATSDFGGSGYTF TGTGCCACCAGTGATTTCGGCGGTAGTGGCTACACCTTC
TRBD1 many TRBJ2-5 TRBV5-6 CASSSGQVQTQYF TGTGCCAGCAGCTCAGGACAGGTCCAGACCCAGTACTTC
- many TRBJ2-3 TRBV3-1 CASSLGLPGTDTQYF TGTGCCAGCAGCCTCGGACTGCCGGGCACAGATACGCAGTATTTT
- many TRBJ2-7 TRBV2 CATQEAVTSYEQYF TGTGCCACACAGGAAGCGGTGACTTCCTACGAGCAGTACTTC
TRBD2 - TRBJ2-3 TRBV6-1 CASSRGLAGGYGTDTQYF TGTGCCAGCAGCCGTGGACTAGCGGGGGGGTATGGCACAGATACGCAGTATTTT
TRBD2 many TRBJ2-5 TRBV3-1 CASSQGGRGETQYF TGTGCCAGCAGCCAAGGCGGGAGGGGGGAGACCCAGTACTTC
TRBD2 - TRBJ2-7 TRBV11-2 CASSFLAGGGEQYF TGTGCCAGCAGCTTCTTAGCGGGAGGAGGCGAGCAGTACTTC
- many TRBJ2-1 TRBV29-1 CSVRDARPSSYNEQFF TGCAGCGTTAGGGACGCCAGACCGAGCTCCTACAATGAGCAGTTCTTC
TRBD2 many TRBJ2-1 TRBV12-3/TRBV12-4 CASSARLAGIYNEQFF TGTGCCAGCAGTGCCAGACTAGCGGGAATTTACAATGAGCAGTTCTTC
- many TRBJ2-5 TRBV7-6 CASSPGPAQETQYF TGTGCCAGCAGCCCCGGACCCGCCCAAGAGACCCAGTACTTC
TRBD1 few TRBJ1-1 TRBV29-1 CSVYRGFGTEAFF TGCAGCGTTTACAGGGGCTTTGGCACTGAAGCTTTCTTT
TRBD1 many TRBJ1-2 TRBV6-2/TRBV6-3 CASSYSGTANYGYTF TGTGCCAGCAGTTACTCCGGGACAGCTAACTATGGCTACACCTTC
- many TRBJ2-1 TRBV29-1 CSVEGASYYNEQFF TGCAGCGTTGAGGGGGCGAGCTATTACAATGAGCAGTTCTTC
- - TRBJ2-3 TRBV3-1 CASSHPGTSEGGTDTQYF TGTGCCAGCAGCCATCCCGGCACTAGCGAGGGGGGCACAGATACGCAGTATTTT
- few TRBJ1-4 TRBV19 CASSIGGIREKLFF TGTGCCAGTAGTATCGGAGGCATCCGAGAAAAACTGTTTTTT
TRBD1 many TRBJ1-4 TRBV6-1 CASSEEDRGGKLFF TGTGCCAGCAGCGAAGAGGACAGGGGGGGAAAACTGTTTTTT
- many TRBJ2-1 TRBV24-1 CATSDLKPGAVNEQFF TGTGCCACCAGTGATTTAAAACCAGGGGCGGTGAATGAGCAGTTCTTC
- many TRBJ2-1 TRBV5-5 CASSLGDFPQFF TGTGCCAGCAGCTTGGGGGACTTTCCCCAGTTCTTC
TRBD1 few TRBJ2-7 TRBV6-1 CASRTGFEQYF TGTGCCAGCAGGACAGGGTTCGAGCAGTACTTC
- many TRBJ1-6 TRBV18 CASSQDGGGSPLHF TGTGCCAGCTCACAGGACGGGGGAGGTTCACCCCTCCACTTT
- many TRBJ2-2 TRBV29-1 CSGQPQNTGELFF TGCAGCGGGCAACCTCAGAACACCGGGGAGCTGTTTTTT
TRBD1 - TRBJ2-1 TRBV5-5 CASSLGRTGDSFNEQFF TGTGCCAGCAGCTTGGGCCGGACAGGGGATTCGTTCAATGAGCAGTTCTTC
- many TRBJ2-7 TRBV10-1 CASSDTGGAYEQYF TGCGCCAGCAGTGACACAGGGGGGGCCTACGAGCAGTACTTC
- many TRBJ1-6 TRBV4-1 CASSLFGTKNSPLHF TGCGCCAGCAGTCTGTTTGGGACGAAGAATTCACCCCTCCACTTT
TRBD1 many TRBJ2-1 TRBV11-2 CASSSLGQGNEQFF TGTGCCAGCAGCTCACTGGGACAGGGCAATGAGCAGTTCTTC
TRBD1 many TRBJ1-1 TRBV7-2 CASSISWTGGRRNTEAFF TGTGCCAGTAGTATTTCCTGGACAGGGGGCCGGAGGAACACTGAAGCTTTCTTT
TRBD1 - TRBJ2-7 TRBV28 CASSTRTGGSYEQYF TGTGCCAGCAGTACCCGGACAGGGGGCTCCTACGAGCAGTACTTC
- many TRBJ2-5 TRBV2 CASSESRDLGQETQYF TGTGCCAGCAGTGAAAGCCGGGACCTTGGCCAAGAGACCCAGTACTTC
TRBD1 - TRBJ1-2 TRBV19 CASSDRGSLYGYTF TGTGCCAGTAGTGACAGGGGATCTCTCTATGGCTACACCTTC
- many TRBJ2-2 TRBV6-2/TRBV6-3 CASSYLQGRNTGELFF TGTGCCAGCAGTTACTTGCAGGGACGAAACACCGGGGAGCTGTTTTTT
TRBD1 many TRBJ1-1 TRBV6-1 CASIRGPNRVDTEAFF TGTGCCAGCATCAGGGGGCCCAACAGGGTTGACACTGAAGCTTTCTTT
- many TRBJ2-1 TRBV27 CASSLGREQFF TGTGCCAGCAGTTTAGGCCGTGAGCAGTTCTTC
TRBD2 few TRBJ2-3 TRBV5-5 CASSLSVAGADTQYF TGTGCCAGCAGCTTGAGTGTAGCGGGAGCAGATACGCAGTATTTT
TRBD2 once TRBJ2-7 TRBV7-2 CAGSSGLAGEQYF TGTGCCGGCAGCTCCGGACTAGCGGGGGAGCAGTACTTC
- many TRBJ1-4 TRBV2 CASSEETPTNEKLFF TGTGCCAGCAGTGAAGAGACGCCAACTAATGAAAAACTGTTTTTT
TRBD1 few TRBJ1-2 TRBV4-2 CASSQDLQGDGYTF TGTGCCAGCAGCCAAGATCTCCAGGGGGATGGCTACACCTTC
- many TRBJ2-3 TRBV20-1 CSARGGTDTQYF TGCAGTGCTAGAGGGGGCACAGATACGCAGTATTTT
- many TRBJ2-7 TRBV3-2 CASSIDRQTSYFLF TGTGCCAGCAGCATAGACAGACAGACCTCTTACTTCTTGTTC
TRBD1 many TRBJ1-1 TRBV11-1 CASSSTGGYTEAFF TGTGCCAGCAGTTCTACAGGGGGGTACACTGAAGCTTTCTTT
TRBD2 many TRBJ2-7 TRBV7-2 CASSPRGGAGVSYEQYF TGTGCCAGCAGCCCGAGGGGCGGAGCGGGAGTGTCCTACGAGCAGTACTTC
TRBD1 many TRBJ2-7 TRBV14 CASRAGGAGTYEQYF TGTGCCAGCAGAGCAGGGGGCGCAGGAACCTACGAGCAGTACTTC
- many TRBJ2-1 TRBV13 CASSSRGIINEQFF TGTGCCAGCAGCTCGAGGGGAATCATCAATGAGCAGTTCTTC
- - TRBJ2-5 TRBV5-1 CASSPNQGTLGETQYF TGCGCCAGCAGCCCAAATCAGGGGACTTTGGGGGAGACCCAGTACTTC
- many TRBJ2-1 TRBV11-2 CASEGAYGQAASYNEQFF TGTGCCAGCGAGGGAGCATATGGCCAGGCGGCATCCTACAATGAGCAGTTCTTC
- many TRBJ1-4 TRBV7-8 CASTSGVGREKLFF TGTGCCAGTACCTCCGGGGTGGGACGTGAAAAACTGTTTTTT
TRBD1 few TRBJ2-3 TRBV7-8 CASSLAGQGTDTQYF TGTGCCAGCAGCTTAGCGGGACAGGGGACAGATACGCAGTATTTT
- many TRBJ2-5 TRBV20-1 CSASPAGPETQYF TGCAGTGCTAGTCCCGCCGGCCCGGAGACCCAGTACTTC
TRBD1 many TRBJ1-2 TRBV6-1 CATARDRAYGYTF TGTGCCACCGCCCGGGACAGGGCCTATGGCTACACCTTC
- many TRBJ1-4 TRBV2 CAGRRGLATNEKLFF TGTGCCGGTCGGAGGGGACTTGCAACTAATGAAAAACTGTTTTTT